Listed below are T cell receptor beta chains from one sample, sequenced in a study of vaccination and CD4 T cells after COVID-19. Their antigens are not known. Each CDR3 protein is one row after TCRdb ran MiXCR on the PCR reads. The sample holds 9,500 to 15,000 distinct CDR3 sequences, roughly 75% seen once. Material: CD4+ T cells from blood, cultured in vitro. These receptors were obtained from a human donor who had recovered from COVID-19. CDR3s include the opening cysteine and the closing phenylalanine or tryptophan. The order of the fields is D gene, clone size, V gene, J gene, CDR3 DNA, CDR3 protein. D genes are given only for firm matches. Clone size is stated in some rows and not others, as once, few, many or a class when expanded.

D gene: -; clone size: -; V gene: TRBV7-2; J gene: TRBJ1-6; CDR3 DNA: TGTGCCAGCAGCTCACGGGCGGGCCATAATTCACCCCTCCACTTT; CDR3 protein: CASSSRAGHNSPLHF
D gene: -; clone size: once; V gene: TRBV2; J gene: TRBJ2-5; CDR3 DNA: TGTGCCAGCAGTGAATCGACGTACCAAGAGACCCAGTACTTC; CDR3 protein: CASSESTYQETQYF
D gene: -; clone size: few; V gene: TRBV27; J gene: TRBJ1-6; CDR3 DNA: TGTGCCAGCAGTTCCCCTACCAGCTCCTATAATTCACCCCTCCACTTT; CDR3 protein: CASSSPTSSYNSPLHF
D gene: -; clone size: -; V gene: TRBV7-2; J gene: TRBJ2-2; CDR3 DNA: TGTGCCAGCAGCGAAACCAGGACCGGGGAGCTGTTTTTT; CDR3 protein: CASSETRTGELFF
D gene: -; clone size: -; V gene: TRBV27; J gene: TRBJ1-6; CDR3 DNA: TGTGCCAGCAGTACCCGACACGATTCACCCCTCCACTTT; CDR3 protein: CASSTRHDSPLHF
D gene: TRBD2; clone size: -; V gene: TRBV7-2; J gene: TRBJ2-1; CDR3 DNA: TGTGCCAGCAGCTTCCCCGGGACTAGCGGGAGGGCGAGCTCCTACAATGAGCAGTTCTTC; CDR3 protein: CASSFPGTSGRASSYNEQFF
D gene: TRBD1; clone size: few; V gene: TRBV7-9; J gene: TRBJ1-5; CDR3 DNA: TGTGCCAGCAGCTTTTCCGGGACAGACCGCAATCAGCCCCAGCATTTT; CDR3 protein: CASSFSGTDRNQPQHF
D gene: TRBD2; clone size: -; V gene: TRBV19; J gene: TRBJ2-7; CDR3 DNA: TGTGCCAGTAGTTTCCGTAGCGGGATAGGGTCCTACGAGCAGTACTTC; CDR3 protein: CASSFRSGIGSYEQYF
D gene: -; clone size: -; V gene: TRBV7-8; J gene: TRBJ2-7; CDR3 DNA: TGTGCCAGCAGCCGAAGCACAGCCTACGAGCAGTACTTC; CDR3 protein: CASSRSTAYEQYF
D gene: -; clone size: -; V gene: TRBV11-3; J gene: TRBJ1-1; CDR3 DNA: TGTGCCAGCAGCAGATCGGCGTCTGAAGCTTTCTTT; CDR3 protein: CASSRSASEAFF
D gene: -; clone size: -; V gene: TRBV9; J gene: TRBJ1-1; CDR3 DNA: TGTGCCAGCAGCGTAGTGGCAGGGACGAACACTGAAGCTTTCTTT; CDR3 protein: CASSVVAGTNTEAFF
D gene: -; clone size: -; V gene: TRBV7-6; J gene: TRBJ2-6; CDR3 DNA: TGTGCCAGCAGCTTAGCCATTCGGGCCAGCTCTGGGGCCAACGTCCTGACTTTC; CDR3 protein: CASSLAIRASSGANVLTF
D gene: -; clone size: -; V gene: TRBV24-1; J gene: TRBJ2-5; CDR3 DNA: TGTGCCACCGCTCAGGGCCGGGGAGAGACCCAGTACTTC; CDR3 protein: CATAQGRGETQYF
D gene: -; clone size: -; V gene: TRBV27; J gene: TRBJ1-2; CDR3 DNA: TGTGCCAGCAGCCGACAGACAAACTATGGCTACACCTTC; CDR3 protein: CASSRQTNYGYTF
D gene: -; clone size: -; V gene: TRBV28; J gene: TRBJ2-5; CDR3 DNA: TGTGCCAGCAGATCTGAGACCCAGTACTTC; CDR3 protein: CASRSETQYF
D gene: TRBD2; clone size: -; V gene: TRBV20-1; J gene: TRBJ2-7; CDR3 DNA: TGCAGTGCTAGGAGACTAGCGGGACTCATAAACGAGCAGTACTTC; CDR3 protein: CSARRLAGLINEQYF
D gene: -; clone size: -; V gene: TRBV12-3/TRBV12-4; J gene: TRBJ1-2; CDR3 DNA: TGTGCCAGCAGTAGAATCGGACTTGGTAACTATGGCTACACCTTC; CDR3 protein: CASSRIGLGNYGYTF
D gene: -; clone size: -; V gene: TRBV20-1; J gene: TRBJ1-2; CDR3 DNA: TGCAGTGCTAAAAGGAACTATGGCTACACCTTC; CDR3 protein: CSAKRNYGYTF
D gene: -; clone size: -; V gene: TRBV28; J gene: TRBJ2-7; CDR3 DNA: TGTGCCAGCGCCGGCACTTTCTACGAGCAGTACTTC; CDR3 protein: CASAGTFYEQYF
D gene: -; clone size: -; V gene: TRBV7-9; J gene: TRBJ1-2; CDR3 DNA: TGTGCCAGCAGCCTCGGGGCCGACCATGGCTACACCTTC; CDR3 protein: CASSLGADHGYTF
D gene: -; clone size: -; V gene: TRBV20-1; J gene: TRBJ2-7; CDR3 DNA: TGCAGTGCTAGGGACGGCTACGAGCAGTACTTC; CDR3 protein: CSARDGYEQYF
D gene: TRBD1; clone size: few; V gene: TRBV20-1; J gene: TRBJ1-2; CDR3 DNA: TGCAGTGCCTTAACCCGGGACAGCGGTGGCTACACCTTC; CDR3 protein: CSALTRDSGGYTF
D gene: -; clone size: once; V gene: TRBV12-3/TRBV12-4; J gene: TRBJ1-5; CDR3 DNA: TGTGCCAGCATGGTTGACGACAGAAGCAATCAGCCCCAGCATTTT; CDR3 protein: CASMVDDRSNQPQHF
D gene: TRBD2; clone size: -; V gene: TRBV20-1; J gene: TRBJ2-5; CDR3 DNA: TGCAGTGCTAGAGGGGTGCCTAGCGGACAAGAGACCCAGTACTTC; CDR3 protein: CSARGVPSGQETQYF
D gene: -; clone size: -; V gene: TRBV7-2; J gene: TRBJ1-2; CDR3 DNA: TGTGCCAGCAGCTTAGTTCAGGACTATGGCTACACCTTC; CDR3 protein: CASSLVQDYGYTF
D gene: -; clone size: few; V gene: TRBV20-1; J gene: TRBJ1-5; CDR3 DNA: TGCAGTGCCCCGAGAAGGGACCAGACACAGCATTTT; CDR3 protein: CSAPRRDQTQHF
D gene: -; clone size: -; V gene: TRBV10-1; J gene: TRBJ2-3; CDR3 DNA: TGCGCCAGCAGTGAGTTTAGTACTAGCACAGATACGCAGTATTTT; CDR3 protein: CASSEFSTSTDTQYF
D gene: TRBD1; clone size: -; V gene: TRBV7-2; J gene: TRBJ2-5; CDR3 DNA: TGTGCCAGCAGCTTAGGGCAGGGGGCTGAAGAGACCCAGTACTTC; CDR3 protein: CASSLGQGAEETQYF
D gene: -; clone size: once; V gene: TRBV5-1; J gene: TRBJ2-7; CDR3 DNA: TGCGCCAGCAGCTCCTCGGGACCGCCCTACGAGCAGTACTTC; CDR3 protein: CASSSSGPPYEQYF
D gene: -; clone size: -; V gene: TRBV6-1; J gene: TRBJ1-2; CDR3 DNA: TGTGCCAGCTTTACCGGGACGTCTAACTATGGCTACACCTTC; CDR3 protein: CASFTGTSNYGYTF
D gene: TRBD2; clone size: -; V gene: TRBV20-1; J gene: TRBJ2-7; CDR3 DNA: TGCAGTGCTAGAGGGCTAGCGGAGAATAGCGAGCAGTACTTC; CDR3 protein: CSARGLAENSEQYF
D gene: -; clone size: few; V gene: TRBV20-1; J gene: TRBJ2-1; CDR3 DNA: TGCAGTGCTAGTGCCACATATGAGCAGTTCTTC; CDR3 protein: CSASATYEQFF